This entry describes one T cell receptor beta chain. These data are taken from a study of blood T cell repertoires in COVID-19. Study-wide background: The samples span acute and convalescent COVID-19 from the United States, Italy and Spain. PBMCs, B-cell-depleted T cells, or T cells were the source of the cDNA or gDNA that made up the material.

This CDR3 is 13 amino acids long. Trimming removed 9 bases from V and 7 bases from J; junction bases left unmatched: 11. In germline, CDR1 is LNHDA, CDR2 SQIVND (reference sequence). Original processing methods: By means of reference gene primer amplification, nucleated cell counts were estimated. Repertoires were generated with immunoSEQ multiplex PCR, while TCRdb's copy carries only in-frame clones and drops some. D and trimming were read from the DNA, whereas the V and J calls and clone size are those reported in that table. The sample gives about 110,000 clones, roughly 87% of which show up once; approximately 4.8% is in the top ten.

This chain connects TRBV19 to TRBJ1-2; TRBD1 agrees at 7 bases. The source of this sequence is a human donor in a cohort sampled during active COVID-19. The sample consisted of peripheral blood. The CDR3 spells CASKGGALGGYTF. The CDR3 region has the DNA TGTGCCAGCAAAGGGGGCGCGCTCGGTGGCTACACCTTC.